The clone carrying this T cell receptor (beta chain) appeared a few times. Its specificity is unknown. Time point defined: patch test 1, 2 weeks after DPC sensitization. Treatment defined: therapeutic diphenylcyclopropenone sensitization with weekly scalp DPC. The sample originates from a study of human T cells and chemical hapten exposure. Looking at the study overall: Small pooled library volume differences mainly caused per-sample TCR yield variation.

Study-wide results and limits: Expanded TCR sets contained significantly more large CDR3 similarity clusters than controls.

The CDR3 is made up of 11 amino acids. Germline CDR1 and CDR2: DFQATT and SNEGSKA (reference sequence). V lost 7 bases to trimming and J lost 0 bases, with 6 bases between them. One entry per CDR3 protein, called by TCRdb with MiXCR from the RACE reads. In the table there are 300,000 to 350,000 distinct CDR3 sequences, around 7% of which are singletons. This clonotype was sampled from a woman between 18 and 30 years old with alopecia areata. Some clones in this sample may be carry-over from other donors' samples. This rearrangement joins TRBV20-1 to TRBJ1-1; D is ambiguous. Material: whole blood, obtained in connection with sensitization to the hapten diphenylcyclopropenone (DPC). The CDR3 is CSGGMNTEAFF. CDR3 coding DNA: TGCAGTGGCGGGATGAACACTGAAGCTTTCTTT.